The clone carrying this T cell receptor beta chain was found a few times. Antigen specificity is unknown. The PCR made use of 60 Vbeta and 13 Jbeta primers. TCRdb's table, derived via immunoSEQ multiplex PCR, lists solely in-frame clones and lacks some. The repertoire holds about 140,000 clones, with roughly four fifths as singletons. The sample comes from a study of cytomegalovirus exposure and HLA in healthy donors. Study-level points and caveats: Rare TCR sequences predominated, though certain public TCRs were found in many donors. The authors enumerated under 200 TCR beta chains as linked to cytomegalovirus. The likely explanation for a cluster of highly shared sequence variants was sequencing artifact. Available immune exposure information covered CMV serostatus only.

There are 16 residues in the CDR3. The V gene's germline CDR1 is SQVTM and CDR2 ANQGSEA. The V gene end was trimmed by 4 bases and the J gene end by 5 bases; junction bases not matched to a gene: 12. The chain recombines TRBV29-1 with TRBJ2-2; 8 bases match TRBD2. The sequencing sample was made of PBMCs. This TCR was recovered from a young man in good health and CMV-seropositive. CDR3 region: CSVGFSGEWGTGELFF. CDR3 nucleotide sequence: TGCAGCGTTGGTTTTAGCGGGGAATGGGGTACCGGGGAGCTGTTTTTT.